This T cell receptor beta chain was recovered during a study of blood T cell repertoires in COVID-19 (dated by TCRdb to 2018 to 2021). Broadly, across the study: Samples covering the acute and convalescent phases of COVID-19 were provided by collaborators in the United States, Italy and Spain. The repertoires were released in a freely available public database meant as a resource for research on the immune response to SARS-CoV-2. The dataset comprised deeply sampled blood TCRbeta repertoires from subjects exposed to, actively infected with, or recovered from COVID-19. The material from the prospective study consisted of cDNA or gDNA derived from T cells, B-cell-depleted T cells, or PBMCs. Where available, HLA class I and class II types were obtained from metadata supplied by the sample provider rather than from assay-based typing. Nearly every sample came with metadata listing a de-identified subject ID, COVID-19 status, age in years and sex. Samples were obtained from the ongoing ImmuneRACE study (first 160 participants) and from approximately 1,200 subjects provided by 6 global collaborators. General study outcomes and caveats: The amount of clinical and demographic metadata varied by source and participant and was provided uncurated.

TCRbeta CDR3 regions were amplified from genomic DNA by means of the immunoSEQ Assay, a bias-controlled multiplex PCR. Turning to the authors' computational methods: The number of nucleated cells in each sample was estimated from the amplification of reference gene primers within the assay. To quantify the absolute abundance of each unique TCRbeta CDR3 rearrangement, sequence reads were collapsed and filtered. For each sample, productive Simpson clonality was calculated as the square root of Simpson's diversity index across productive rearrangements. TCRdb took this table from immuneACCESS and kept in-frame rearrangements with V and J called. Such tables lack part of the clones; where checked against another copy, unresolved V genes explain under half of the gap, and the rest is unexplained. D and trimming come from the DNA, and the V and J calls and clone size come from that table. This sample holds 40,000 to 50,000 clones; around 87% were observed only once. Jointly, the top ten make up 2% to 2.5% of the sample.

Concerning this clone: There is no known antigen for this receptor. No quality values exist for individual bases; no much larger clone is one base distant.

At one collaborating source in Seattle, patients were enrolled during active infection and were followed longitudinally through the course of disease. Collaborating institutions collected whole blood in K2EDTA tubes following their own protocols. For TCRbeta analysis, collaborator samples were shipped as frozen whole blood, as isolated PBMCs, or as DNA extracted from either sample type. From the cysteine up to the phenylalanine, the CDR3 has a length of 15 residues. Only the CDR3 DNA is retained, 45 bases long and in frame from the first base. Via the germline V gene (reference sequence), CDR1 is GTSNPN and CDR2 SVGIG. V has 7 bases trimmed and J has 5 bases trimmed; junction bases matching no gene number 16.

The sequence was collected from an elderly woman with COVID-19, enrolled during active disease. The rearrangement joined TRBV30 to TRBJ1-2, and TRBD1 matches 7 of the central bases. Sequencing input: peripheral blood. The DNA is as follows: TGTGCCTTAGGAGGCCGGGACAGCCAAGGGTATGGCTACACCTTC. Translated, this is CALGGRDSQGYGYTF.